Listed below are T cell receptor beta chains from one sample, sequenced in a study of early stage breast cancer tumors. Using immunoSEQ multiplex PCR, the repertoire was profiled, and TCRdb retains in-frame clones only, with some absent. The repertoire holds tens of thousands of clones, with roughly 50% as singletons. The sequencing sample was made of breast tumor tissue. The receptor set was obtained from a person aged 50-59 years with breast cancer. Both conserved end residues are part of each CDR3. D genes are given only for firm matches. Rows give clone size only sometimes, using once, few, many, or a class for an expanded clone.

v_call	d_call	j_call	clone_size	cdr3_nt	cdr3_aa
TRBV29-1	TRBD1	TRBJ1-1	-	TGCAGCGTCGACAGGGTGAACACTGAAGCTTTCTTT	CSVDRVNTEAFF
TRBV18	-	TRBJ2-3	many	TGTGCCAGCTCATCGGGACCTACGGGGGATACGCAGTATTTT	CASSSGPTGDTQYF
TRBV19	-	TRBJ2-3	-	TGTGCCAGTAGTATCCCAGGGGGCACAGATACGCAGTATTTT	CASSIPGGTDTQYF
TRBV6-5	-	TRBJ2-7	few	TGTGCCAGCAGCTCTGGCGCGGGCTACGAGCAGTACTTC	CASSSGAGYEQYF
TRBV18	TRBD2	TRBJ2-3	-	TGTGCCAGCTCACCAGTGACTAGCGGGAGCGTGTGGAATACGCAGTATTTT	CASSPVTSGSVWNTQYF
TRBV19	-	TRBJ2-3	-	TGTGCCAGTAGTCAGAGCACAGATACGCAGTATTTT	CASSQSTDTQYF
TRBV7-2	-	TRBJ1-1	-	TGTGCCAGCAGCTCCCAGCCTTGGAGCACTGAAGCTTTCTTT	CASSSQPWSTEAFF
TRBV27	TRBD1	TRBJ1-5	few	TGTGCCAGCAGTGTAACAGGGGGCACTCAGCCCCAGCATTTT	CASSVTGGTQPQHF
TRBV6-5	TRBD1	TRBJ2-1	-	TGTGCCAGCAGTTACACTAAGGGGGCAAGGGAGCAGTTCTTC	CASSYTKGAREQFF
TRBV5-1	TRBD1	TRBJ2-5	-	TGCGCCAGCAGCGAGGGGGCGCGGGAGACCCAGTACTTC	CASSEGARETQYF
TRBV5-1	-	TRBJ2-1	-	TGCGCCAGCAGCCCGGGCCAGACGGGCATTGAGCAGTTCTTC	CASSPGQTGIEQFF
TRBV11-2	-	TRBJ2-7	few	TGTGCCAGCAGCTTAATAGGGGAGAGCGAGCAGTACTTC	CASSLIGESEQYF
TRBV5-4	TRBD2	TRBJ2-6	-	TGTGCCAGCAGCTACGGACTAGCGGGCCGCTCTGGGGCCAACGTCCTGACTTTC	CASSYGLAGRSGANVLTF
TRBV11-2	-	TRBJ2-3	-	TGTGCCAGCAGCCCGGTGGCCTTAGATACGCAGTATTTT	CASSPVALDTQYF
TRBV7-8	-	TRBJ1-4	medium-sized	TGTGCCAGCAGCTTAAATTCCCTCAGGGCTAATGAAAAACTGTTTTTT	CASSLNSLRANEKLFF
TRBV7-6	-	TRBJ2-5	-	TGTGCCAGCAGCTTAAGACTAGTCCGCGAGACCCAGTACTTC	CASSLRLVRETQYF
TRBV7-9	-	TRBJ1-1	-	TGTGCCAGCACCATAACGGGGGGGGCAACGGGGACTGAAGCTTTCTTT	CASTITGGATGTEAFF
TRBV19	-	TRBJ1-5	many	TGTGCCAGTAGTATACAAGGGGACTTTCAGCCCCAGCATTTT	CASSIQGDFQPQHF
TRBV19	-	TRBJ1-1	-	TGTGCCAGTAGCCCAGGGACATCGAACACTGAAGCTTTCTTT	CASSPGTSNTEAFF
TRBV19	-	TRBJ2-3	-	TGTGCCAGCAATCGTGGGGTGGTAGCAGATACGCAGTATTTT	CASNRGVVADTQYF
TRBV6-5	TRBD1	TRBJ1-6	-	TGTGCCAGCAGTTACCAGGGCAGGGGGCGTTCACCCCTCCACTTT	CASSYQGRGRSPLHF
TRBV29-1	-	TRBJ2-3	few	TGCAGCTTTCGGGAAGCCGATACGCAGTATTTT	CSFREADTQYF
TRBV5-1	TRBD1	TRBJ1-1	-	TGCGCCAGCAGCCAGGGGGCCCCAATGAACACTGAAGCTTTCTTT	CASSQGAPMNTEAFF
TRBV5-1	-	TRBJ1-3	-	TGCGCCAGCACCGAAACCCCGGGGCCTGGAAACACCATATATTTT	CASTETPGPGNTIYF
TRBV11-1	TRBD1	TRBJ2-1	-	TGTGCCAGCAGCTTAGGTTCCGGGACAGGGTATTTGGCCAATGAGCAGTTCTTC	CASSLGSGTGYLANEQFF
TRBV6-5	TRBD1	TRBJ1-5	-	TGTGCCAGCAGAAACAGGGGAGACAATCAGCCCCAGCATTTT	CASRNRGDNQPQHF
TRBV5-5	TRBD2	TRBJ2-7	-	TGTGCCAGCAGCTTGACTAGCGGGGGTTACGAGCAGTACTTC	CASSLTSGGYEQYF
TRBV30	-	TRBJ1-1	few	TGTGCCTGGAGTGTACCCCCTCTGAACACTGAAGCTTTCTTT	CAWSVPPLNTEAFF
TRBV21-1	-	TRBJ2-7	-	TGTGCCAGCACCAAGGACAGGCCAAAGTACGAGCAGTACTTC	CASTKDRPKYEQYF
TRBV11-3	TRBD2	TRBJ2-1	-	TGTGCCAGCAGCTTAGAGGCCGGGAGGGTTAGGAATGAGCAGTTCTTC	CASSLEAGRVRNEQFF